The entry below describes one T cell receptor beta chain. Primers included in the PCR were 60 Vbeta and 13 Jbeta primers. The assay was immunoSEQ multiplex PCR, and TCRdb's table has in-frame clones only and misses some. The sample includes fewer than 65,000 clones, approximately 75% of them seen just once. The V gene end was trimmed by 5 bases and the J gene end by 2 bases; junction bases not matched to a gene: 10. The germline CDR1 and CDR2 sequences are SGHDT and YYEEEE. This CDR3 region has 15 residues. These data belong to a study of cytomegalovirus exposure and HLA in healthy donors. The chain links TRBV5-6 to TRBJ2-7, with 7 nucleotides matching TRBD1. The sequencing input was PBMCs. This TCR was recovered from a woman aged 40 to 55 in good health and CMV-seropositive. The CDR3 region has the DNA TGTGCCAGCAGACTAACGGGACAGCCAGCCTACGAGCAGTACTTC. Translation: CASRLTGQPAYEQYF.